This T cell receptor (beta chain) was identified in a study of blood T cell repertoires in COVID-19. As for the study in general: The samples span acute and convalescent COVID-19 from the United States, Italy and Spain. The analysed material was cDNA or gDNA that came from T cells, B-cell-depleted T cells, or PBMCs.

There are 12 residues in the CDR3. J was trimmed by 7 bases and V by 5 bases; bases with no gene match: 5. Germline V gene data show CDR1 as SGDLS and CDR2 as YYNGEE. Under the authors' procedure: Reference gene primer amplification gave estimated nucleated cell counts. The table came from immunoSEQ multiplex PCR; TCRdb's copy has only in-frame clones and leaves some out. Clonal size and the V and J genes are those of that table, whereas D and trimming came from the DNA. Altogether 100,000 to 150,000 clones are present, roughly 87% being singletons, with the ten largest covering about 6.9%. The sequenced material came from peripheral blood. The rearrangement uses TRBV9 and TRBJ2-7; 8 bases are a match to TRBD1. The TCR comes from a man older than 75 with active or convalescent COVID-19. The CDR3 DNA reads TGTGCCAGCAGTCCACAGGGGGTAGAGCAGTACTTC. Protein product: CASSPQGVEQYF. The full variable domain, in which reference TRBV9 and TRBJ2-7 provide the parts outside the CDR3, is DSGVTQTPKHLITATGQRVTLRCSPRSGDLSVYWYQQSLDQGLQFLIQYYNGEERAKGNILERFSAQQFPDLHSELNLSSLELGDSALYFCASSPQGVEQYFGPGTRLTVT.